This T cell receptor (beta chain) originates from a study of metastatic and nonmetastatic thyroid tumors. For the study at large: For malignant and benign thyroid patients, tumor or nodule tissue and blood were the sources whose repertoires were compared.

Trimming left V 2 bases short and J 4 bases short, with 8 bases between. The CDR3 extends over 13 amino acids. CDR1 is MNHEY, CDR2 SMNVEV, per germline (reference sequence). With MiXCR, TCRdb called clones anew from the PCR reads. Here the sample spans roughly 29,000 clones, 20% to 30% being singletons. This clone was seen at least ten times. Thyroid surgery took place with no prior treatment in any patient. The clonotype originates from a female donor with papillary thyroid cancer or a benign thyroid nodule (not recorded which). Some clones in this sample may be carry-over from other donors' samples. This chain joins TRBV27 and TRBJ1-2, with D tentatively TRBD1 (5 bases). The sequenced material came from blood. The CDR3 DNA is TGTGCCAGCAGTTTAGGGGGGTCCTATGGCTACACCTTC. Amino acid sequence: CASSLGGSYGYTF.